These 11 T cell receptor beta chains were sequenced from one sample in a study of T cells in Graves' hyperthyroidism and ophthalmopathy. What was amplified from RNA transcripts were TCR beta CDR3 regions. Researchers ran a first-round RT-PCR on the TCR CDR3 using the HTBI primer set. MiXCR, applied by TCRdb to the multiplex PCR reads, yields one record per CDR3 protein. Of 350,000 or so distinct CDR3 sequences detected, roughly 18% appear once; the ten largest clones hold 45% to 50%. The sample taken for sequencing was blood. The receptors were gathered from a woman in her forties or fifties with Graves' hyperthyroidism.

There are many counts of this clonotype. V and J are TRBV6-1 and TRBJ2-1; 10 bases align to TRBD2. The V segment lost 5 bases and the J segment 6 bases; nucleotides outside the gene matches: 7. The CDR3 is made up of 15 amino acids. CDR1 and CDR2 (germline): MNHNS, SASEGT. The CDR3 sequence is CASSYSGLAVNEQFF. For the CDR3, the DNA is TGTGCCAGCAGTTATTCCGGACTAGCGGTCAATGAGCAGTTCTTC.

Note on this clonotype: Germline is not matched at one junction end, which may reflect a read error. The V gene is TRBV7-2, the J gene TRBJ1-4; no firm D call. CDR1 and CDR2 from the germline V gene are SGHTA and FQGNSA. There are 16 residues in the CDR3. The CDR3 DNA sequence: TGTGCCGGCAGCCCCCCTTTGGATGCAACTAATGAAAAACTGTTTTTT. Residues: CAGSPPLDATNEKLFF.

The CDR3 coding sequence is TGTGCCAGCAGCTTCCAGGGGGCGCGGGAGCAGTACTTC. Amino acid sequence: CASSFQGAREQYF. J is TRBJ2-7 and V is TRBV11-3, with TRBD1 matching over 8 bases. The CDR3 has 13 amino acids. From germline, CDR1 is SGHNT and CDR2 YENEEA. V shed 3 bases, J shed 7 bases, and the junction held 5 bases outside the gene matches.

This clonotype has a count of ten or more. The chain recombines TRBV7-9 with TRBJ2-2; D possibly corresponds to TRBD2 (5 bases). Trimming cost V 1 base and J 0 bases, with 6 bases left between them. Germline-derived CDR1 and CDR2 are SEHNR and FQNEAQ (reference sequence). The CDR3 is 15 residues long. The CDR3, as DNA: TGTGCCAGCAGCTTAGTCGGGACGAACACCGGGGAGCTGTTTTTT. This gives the protein CASSLVGTNTGELFF.

The DNA for the CDR3 is TGTGCCAGCAGTTATAGTCCGGACAGCCTAAACACCGGGGAGCTGTTTTTT. It codes for CASSYSPDSLNTGELFF. The chain couples TRBV6-1 to TRBJ2-2, with a possible D match to TRBD1 (6 bases). The CDR3 spans 17 residues. V was cut by 5 bases and J by 2 bases, with 18 bases left in between. CDR1 and CDR2 from the germline V gene are MNHNS and SASEGT.

This chain joins TRBV5-5 and TRBJ2-1; the match to TRBD2 covers 11 bases. There are 18 residues in the CDR3. The V segment lost 0 bases and the J segment 5 bases; nucleotides outside the gene matches: 10. Per the germline V gene, CDR1 is SGHKS and CDR2 is YYEKEE (reference sequence). The CDR3 DNA reads TGTGCCAGCAGCTTGGACCCTTTGACTAGCGGGAACGACAATGAGCAGTTCTTC. Translated: CASSLDPLTSGNDNEQFF.

This clonotype was counted ten times or more. This chain connects TRBV20-1 to TRBJ1-6; the D is unclear. Germline loops: CDR1 DFQATT, CDR2 SNEGSKA (reference sequence). The length of the CDR3 is 15 residues. V lost 3 bases and J lost 7, with 16 bases in between. CDR3 sequence: CSARAGGASNSPLHF. In nucleotides, the CDR3 is TGCAGTGCTAGGGCCGGTGGAGCCTCGAATTCACCCCTCCACTTT.

This clonotype was seen repeatedly, ten times or more. The J gene is TRBJ1-1, the V gene TRBV12-3 or TRBV12-4, with a tentative D call TRBD1 (5 bases). Trimming pared 5 bases from V and 4 bases from J, leaving 14 bases between. This CDR3 has 14 amino acids. In DNA, the CDR3 is TGTGCCAGCAGTCCGAGAGGGGAGAGCACTGAAGCTTTCTTT. As protein: CASSPRGESTEAFF.

The V and J genes are TRBV20-1 and TRBJ1-6, with D unresolved. This CDR3 has 16 residues. Germline loops: CDR1 DFQATT, CDR2 SNEGSKA (reference sequence). Trimming took off 4 bases at V and 0 bases at J, with 13 bases between the two ends. This CDR3 reads CSAKPDPSSYNSPLHF. In nucleotides, the CDR3 is TGCAGTGCTAAACCGGACCCGAGCTCCTATAATTCACCCCTCCACTTT.

This clonotype was detected only a few times. The chain recombines TRBV7-9 with TRBJ2-3, with D possibly TRBD2 on 7 matching bases. Trimming cost V 1 base and J 3 bases, with 14 bases left between them. CDR1 is SEHNR and CDR2 is FQNEAQ in the germline V gene (reference sequence). The length of the CDR3 is 16 residues. The chain's CDR3 is CASSLGPGGMTDTQYF. CDR3 DNA: TGTGCCAGCAGCTTAGGTCCGGGGGGCATGACAGATACGCAGTATTTT. Full variable domain (remainder filled in from reference TRBV7-9 and TRBJ2-3): DTGVSQNPRHKITKRGQNVTFRCDPISEHNRLYWYRQTLGQGPEFLTYFQNEAQLEKSRLLSDRFSAERPKGSFSTLEIQRTEQGDSAMYLCASSLGPGGMTDTQYFGPGTRLTVL.

The J gene is TRBJ2-5, the V gene TRBV5-4, with 7 positions matching TRBD1. Germline V lookup: CDR1 SGHNT, CDR2 YYREEE (reference sequence). Losses at the gene ends were 7 bases for V and 5 bases for J; bases not matched to a gene: 11. The CDR3 has 14 residues. The CDR3 protein is CASSTKGAGETQYF. As DNA, the CDR3 is TGTGCCAGCTCAACGAAGGGGGCCGGGGAGACCCAGTACTTC.